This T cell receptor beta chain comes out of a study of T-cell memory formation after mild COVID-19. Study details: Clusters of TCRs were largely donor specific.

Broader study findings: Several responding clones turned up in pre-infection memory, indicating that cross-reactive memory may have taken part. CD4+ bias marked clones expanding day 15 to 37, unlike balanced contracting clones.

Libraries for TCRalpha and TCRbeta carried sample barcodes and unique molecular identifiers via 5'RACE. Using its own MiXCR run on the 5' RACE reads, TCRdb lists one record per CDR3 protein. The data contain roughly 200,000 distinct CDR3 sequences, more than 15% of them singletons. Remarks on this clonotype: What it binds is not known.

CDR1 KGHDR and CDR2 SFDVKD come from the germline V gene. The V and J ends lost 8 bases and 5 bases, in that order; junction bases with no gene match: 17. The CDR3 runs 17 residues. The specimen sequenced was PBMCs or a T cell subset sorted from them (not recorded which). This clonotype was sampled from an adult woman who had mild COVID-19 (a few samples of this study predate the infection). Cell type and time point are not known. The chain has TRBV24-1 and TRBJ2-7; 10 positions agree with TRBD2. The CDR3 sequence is CATKEKDPSGGSDEQYF. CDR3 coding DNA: TGTGCCACCAAGGAGAAGGACCCTAGCGGGGGATCTGACGAGCAGTACTTC.